The 32 T cell receptor beta chains presented below share a single source sample, sequenced in a study of blood T cell repertoires in COVID-19. Produced via immunoSEQ multiplex PCR; TCRdb's table is partial and in-frame only. The sample includes fewer than 50,000 clones, about two thirds of them seen just once. The source material was peripheral blood. The receptors here all came from a man in his sixties or seventies with COVID-19, enrolled during active disease.

This clone has ten or more counts. The chain uses TRBV29-1 and TRBJ1-3; 7 bases are a match to TRBD1. The ends lost 5 bases at V and 4 bases at J; junction bases unmatched: 5. CDR1 SQVTM and CDR2 ANQGSEA come from the germline V gene. The CDR3 loop spans 13 amino acids. CDR3 in DNA: TGCAGCGTTTCCCCGGGACAGGGAAACACCATATATTTT. It codes for CSVSPGQGNTIYF.

The V call is TRBV14, the J call TRBJ2-6; TRBD1 is a possible D gene (5 bases). Per germline, CDR1 SGHDN and CDR2 FVKESK. Trimming took off 5 bases at V and 2 bases at J, with 10 bases between the two ends. The CDR3 is 15 residues long. CDR3 residues: CASSRGRAGANVLTF. The CDR3 DNA follows: TGTGCCAGCAGCAGGGGAAGGGCTGGGGCCAACGTCCTGACTTTC.

This clone was seen just once. This chain connects TRBV4-1 to TRBJ1-6; perhaps TRBD1 as D (6 bases). V lost 3 bases and J 7 bases, leaving 19 bases between the germline ends. Germline V gives CDR1 MGHRA, CDR2 YSYEKL. The CDR3 is made up of 17 amino acids. The CDR3: CASSQGYRALRNSPLHF. In DNA form, the CDR3 reads TGCGCCAGCAGCCAGGGATACAGGGCATTAAGGAATTCACCCCTCCACTTT.

The gene calls are TRBV7-9 and TRBJ1-1, with D tentatively TRBD1 (5 bases). The germline V and J ends were trimmed by 6 bases and 7 bases, with 12 bases remaining between them. The CDR3 has 12 amino acids. Germline V CDR1 and CDR2: SEHNR, FQNEAQ (reference sequence). The DNA for the CDR3 is TGTGCCAGCAGTTTCGGACATAATGAAGCTTTCTTT. Amino acids: CASSFGHNEAFF.

This rearrangement joins TRBV5-1 to TRBJ1-1, with 8 bases fitting TRBD1. The J segment lost 4 bases and the V segment lost 4 bases, leaving 3 bases of the junction unmatched. CDR1 is SGHRS, CDR2 YFSETQ, per germline. The CDR3 sequence is 13 residues long. The CDR3 region has the DNA TGCGCCAGCAGCCAGGGGGCGGGCACTGAAGCTTTCTTT. It is translated as CASSQGAGTEAFF.

About this clone itself: A junction boundary mismatches the germline segment, possibly from a read error. The genes are TRBV7-7 and TRBJ2-1; TRBD2 aligns across 8 bases. Germline CDR1 reads SSHAT; CDR2 reads FNYEAQ (reference sequence). This CDR3 region has 13 residues. CDR3 loop: CASSPRGAGEQFF. The CDR3 nucleotides read TGTGCTAGCAGCCCGCGGGGGGCAGGTGAGCAGTTCTTC.

The sample holds a few counts of this clone. The V and J genes are TRBV5-1 and TRBJ1-2; possible D gene TRBD1, 6 bases. The V and J ends lost 2 bases and 1 base respectively, with 6 bases between them. Germline V gene lookup returns CDR1 SGHRS and CDR2 YFSETQ. The CDR3 has 13 amino acids. Here the CDR3 reads CASSLQGNYGYTF. For the CDR3, the DNA is TGCGCCAGCAGCTTACAGGGTAACTATGGCTACACCTTC.

The chain joins TRBV9 to TRBJ1-1, with D unclear. Germline values: CDR1 SGDLS, CDR2 YYNGEE. The V end lost 4 bases, the J end lost 5 bases, and 18 bases lay between the germline ends. This CDR3 has 15 residues. The DNA of the CDR3 is TGTGCCAGCAGCTTCAGACCCGGGGTGGGAACTGAAGCTTTCTTT. Protein product: CASSFRPGVGTEAFF. Looking up the rest from reference TRBV9 and TRBJ1-1 gives the full variable domain: DSGVTQTPKHLITATGQRVTLRCSPRSGDLSVYWYQQSLDQGLQFLIQYYNGEERAKGNILERFSAQQFPDLHSELNLSSLELGDSALYFCASSFRPGVGTEAFFGQGTRLTVV.

The chain combines TRBV19 with TRBJ1-1, with a weak D call TRBD1 (6 bases). Trimming stripped 7 bases from V and 3 bases from J, with 18 bases between. Looked up from germline, CDR1 is LNHDA and CDR2 is SQIVND (reference sequence). There are 15 residues in the CDR3. The CDR3 DNA reads TGTGCCAGTACCATCGGCGGGGGGCAGTACACTGAAGCTTTCTTT. Translated: CASTIGGGQYTEAFF.

The J gene is TRBJ1-2, the V gene TRBV6-2 or TRBV6-3, with a possible D match to TRBD1 (5 bases). The CDR3 runs to 14 residues. The V and J ends lost 6 bases and 4 bases respectively, with 15 bases between them. Germline loops: CDR1 MNHEY, CDR2 SVGEGT. For the CDR3, the DNA is TGTGCCAGCAGCGCCAAGACAGCATCCTATGGCTACACCTTC. Protein product: CASSAKTASYGYTF.

The chain couples TRBV4-1 to TRBJ2-2; 16 bases match TRBD2. CDR1 is MGHRA, CDR2 YSYEKL, per germline. V was clipped by 2 bases and J by 1 base; unmatched bases: 4. The CDR3 totals 19 residues. The CDR3 loop is CASSQPGLAGGGNTGELFF. The CDR3 region has the DNA TGCGCCAGCAGCCAACCGGGACTAGCGGGAGGGGGGAACACCGGGGAGCTGTTTTTT.

The rearrangement uses TRBV5-1 and TRBJ1-5, with D perhaps TRBD1 (6 bases). Germline V gene sequence: CDR1 SGHRS, CDR2 YFSETQ. The CDR3 extends over 15 amino acids. The V and J ends lost 2 bases and 3 bases respectively, with 12 bases between them. The CDR3 here is CASSLNTGNNQPQHF. CDR3 in DNA: TGCGCCAGCAGCTTAAATACAGGGAACAATCAGCCCCAGCATTTT. The whole variable domain, filled in from reference TRBV5-1 and TRBJ1-5, reads KAGVTQTPRYLIKTRGQQVTLSCSPISGHRSVSWYQQTPGQGLQFLFEYFSETQRNKGNFPGRFSGRQFSNSRSEMNVSTLELGDSALYLCASSLNTGNNQPQHFGDGTRLSIL.

V gene TRBV6-5 combines with J gene TRBJ1-5; tentatively, D is TRBD1 (6 bases). CDR1 is MNHEY, CDR2 SVGAGI, per germline. V was trimmed by 6 bases and J by 7 bases, leaving 19 bases between them. The CDR3 is 15 residues long. The CDR3 here is CASRGMDRLTQPQHF. CDR3 nucleotide sequence: TGTGCCAGCAGGGGTATGGACAGACTCACCCAGCCCCAGCATTTT.

This sequence joins TRBV2 and TRBJ1-4; TRBD1 is a possible D gene (6 bases). V lost 4 bases and J 12 bases, leaving 15 bases between the germline ends. CDR1 is SNHLY, CDR2 FYNNEI, per germline. The CDR3 runs 13 residues. Written as DNA, the CDR3 is TGTGCCAGCAGTGCGATACAGGGTCTGGAACTGTTTTTT. Translating gives CASSAIQGLELFF.

V and J are TRBV5-1 and TRBJ1-3; no firm D call. V was cut by 0 bases and J by 2 bases, with 9 bases left in between. CDR1 and CDR2 from the germline V gene are SGHRS and YFSETQ. The CDR3 loop spans 15 amino acids. CDR3 nucleotides: TGCGCCAGCAGCTTGGCCGGGGATACTGGAAACACCATATATTTT. It specifies CASSLAGDTGNTIYF.

J is TRBJ1-6 and V is TRBV28, with D possibly matching TRBD1 (6 bases). This CDR3 comprises 14 residues. Germline-derived CDR1 and CDR2 are MDHEN and SYDVKM. Trimming shortened V by 4 bases and J by 7 bases, and 11 bases separated the two germline ends. Here the CDR3 DNA reads TGTGCCAGCAGTTCAGGGGTCCGAAATTCACCCCTCCACTTT. This gives the protein CASSSGVRNSPLHF.

The chain combines TRBV12-3 or TRBV12-4 with TRBJ2-2; weak D call: TRBD1 (5 bases). CDR3 size: 13 residues. V dropped 7 bases and J dropped 5 bases, with 11 bases sitting between them. Here the CDR3 reads CASTLAGTGELFF. The CDR3 DNA reads as TGTGCCAGCACACTGGCAGGGACCGGGGAGCTGTTTTTT.

The rearrangement links TRBV5-4 to TRBJ2-3, with 10 bases lining up with TRBD1. CDR1 is SGHNT, CDR2 YYREEE, per germline (reference sequence). After removal of 7 bases from V and 2 bases from J, the junction contained 7 bases not matched to a gene. This CDR3 spans 15 amino acids. CDR3 DNA sequence: TGTGCCAGCCTGGCGGGACAGGGGTCCACAGATACGCAGTATTTT. Protein product: CASLAGQGSTDTQYF.

V usage is TRBV7-3 and J usage is TRBJ1-1, with TRBD1 matching over 7 bases. The CDR3 is 14 amino acids. J was trimmed by 8 bases and V by 6 bases; bases with no gene match: 12. The germline V gene has CDR1 SGHTA and CDR2 FQGTGA. CDR3 region: CASSSDRAIGEAFF. CDR3 DNA: TGTGCCAGCAGTTCCGACAGGGCAATCGGGGAAGCTTTCTTT. Variable domain in full (rest from reference TRBV7-3 and TRBJ1-1): GAGVSQTPSNKVTEKGKYVELRCDPISGHTALYWYRQSLGQGPEFLIYFQGTGAADDSGLPNDRFFAVRPEGSVSTLKIQRTERGDSAVYLCASSSDRAIGEAFFGQGTRLTVV.

The gene calls are TRBV19 and TRBJ2-3, with a possible D match to TRBD1 (6 bases). The CDR3 is 18 amino acids. V was cut by 7 bases and J by 1 base, with 24 bases left in between. Per the germline V gene, CDR1 is LNHDA and CDR2 is SQIVND (reference sequence). The CDR3 nucleotides read TGTGCCAGTACTTGGGACAAAGGGTCCGGAAGGGGCACAGATACGCAGTATTTT. Translating it yields CASTWDKGSGRGTDTQYF.

The chain uses TRBV2 and TRBJ2-5, with D maybe TRBD2 (6 bases). Per the germline V gene, CDR1 is SNHLY and CDR2 is FYNNEI. This CDR3 contains 12 residues. V lost 7 bases and J 3 bases, leaving 9 bases between the germline ends. The CDR3 nucleotides read TGTGCCAGCATAGCGGCAAAAGAGACCCAGTACTTC. Protein: CASIAAKETQYF.

This clone came up once. The chain carries TRBV23-1 and TRBJ2-7; D is possibly TRBD1 (6 bases). TRBV23-1 is recorded as an ORF, its role being uncertain. The CDR3 runs 12 residues. The ends were cut back, 8 bases at V and 3 bases at J, with 11 bases in the middle. CDR3 residues: CASGLRGYEQYF. For the CDR3, the DNA is TGCGCCAGCGGACTCAGGGGCTACGAGCAGTACTTC.

V and J are TRBV3-1 (or the pseudogene TRBV3-2) and TRBJ2-5, with 10 bases matching TRBD2. The CDR3 is 14 residues long. From germline, CDR1 is LGHDT and CDR2 YNNKEL (reference sequence). V dropped 4 bases and J dropped 7; count of bases not matched to a gene: 6. The CDR3 DNA reads as TGTGCCAGCAGCCCAAGCGGGGGGGCAGGGACCCAGTACTTC. It yields the protein CASSPSGGAGTQYF.

The CDR3 DNA sequence: TGTGCCAGCAGTTTAGAAACGGATTCACCCCTCCACTTT. It encodes CASSLETDSPLHF. The gene calls are TRBV12-3 or TRBV12-4 and TRBJ1-6; D is uncertain. The V gene lost 1 base and the J gene lost 8 bases, with 6 bases spanning the gap. The CDR3 is 13 amino acids.

This chain uses TRBV7-9 with TRBJ2-7, with a tentative D call TRBD1 (5 bases). Deletions cut 5 bases from V and 2 bases from J, with 13 bases between. This CDR3 has 14 residues. Germline values: CDR1 SEHNR, CDR2 FQNEAQ (reference sequence). CDR3 DNA: TGTGCCAGCAGCCCATCCAGGGCAGCCTACGAGCAGTACTTC. Protein product: CASSPSRAAYEQYF.

The count of this clone is one. V and J are TRBV5-1 and TRBJ2-1; D may be TRBD1 (6 bases). Germline V gene data show CDR1 as SGHRS and CDR2 as YFSETQ. V lost 2 bases and J lost 0, with 12 bases in between. The CDR3 length is 16 residues. The CDR3 region is CASSFLRTASYNEQFF. The CDR3 coding sequence is TGCGCCAGCAGCTTTCTCAGGACAGCCTCCTACAATGAGCAGTTCTTC.

The chain uses TRBV29-1 and TRBJ1-1; D might be TRBD1 (5 bases). This CDR3 is 10 amino acids long. V was clipped by 6 bases and J by 7 bases, with 9 bases between them. Germline CDR1 reads SQVTM; CDR2 reads ANQGSEA. As DNA, the CDR3 is TGCAGCGTCGGACACTTTGAAGCTTTCTTT. Amino acid sequence: CSVGHFEAFF.

The V gene is TRBV5-1, the J gene TRBJ2-7; 7 bases line up with TRBD2. V was pared by 4 bases and J by 4 bases, with 5 bases of the junction left unmatched. The CDR3 is 13 amino acids. CDR1 is SGHRS and CDR2 is YFSETQ in the germline V gene. The CDR3 bases are TGCGCCAGCAGCACTCTCGGGGGGTACGAGCAGTACTTC. It translates to CASSTLGGYEQYF.

V and J are TRBV10-1 and TRBJ2-1; D uncertain. CDR1 is WNHNN, CDR2 SYGVQD, per germline (reference sequence). The CDR3 runs to 14 residues. V lost 3 bases and J 0 bases, leaving 6 bases between the germline ends. The CDR3 protein is CASSDHSSYNEQFF. The CDR3 DNA reads as TGCGCCAGCAGTGATCACAGCTCCTACAATGAGCAGTTCTTC.

CDR3 amino acids: CASSISTGPGNTIYF. CDR3 nucleotides: TGTGCCAGCTCAATATCGACAGGGCCGGGAAACACCATATATTTT. This chain joins TRBV18 and TRBJ1-3; 7 nucleotides align to TRBD1. J gave up 4 bases and V 5 bases, and 8 bases lay outside the gene matches. This CDR3 contains 15 residues. The germline V gene has CDR1 KGHSH and CDR2 LQKENI.

V gene TRBV7-9 combines with J gene TRBJ2-7, with 8 bases lining up with TRBD1. This CDR3 contains 13 residues. Germline-derived CDR1 and CDR2 are SEHNR and FQNEAQ (reference sequence). With 7 bases clipped from V and 2 bases from J, the junction kept 4 bases outside the gene matches. The CDR3, as DNA: TGTGCCAGCACCGGACAGGGTACCTACGAGCAGTACTTC. It specifies CASTGQGTYEQYF.

The V gene is TRBV7-3, the J gene TRBJ2-1; D is unclear. The CDR3 has 15 residues. Germline assignment: CDR1 SGHTA and CDR2 FQGTGA. Trimming shortened V by 3 bases and J by 3 bases, and 12 bases separated the two germline ends. CDR3 nucleotides: TGTGCCAGCAGCTTGAGTGCCAATCGCTACAATGAGCAGTTCTTC. Its translation is CASSLSANRYNEQFF.